The rows below give T cell receptor beta chains drawn from one sample of a study of a mutant IDH1 vaccine in newly diagnosed glioma. Using immunoSEQ multiplex PCR, the repertoire was profiled, and TCRdb retains in-frame clones only, with some absent. The sample records tens of thousands of clones, almost 85% being singletons. Their recognized antigens are unknown. The material sequenced was PBMCs, taken from a glioma patient whose treatment included an IDH1 peptide vaccine. Receptor source: a man younger than 35 with glioma. The CDR3 runs from the conserved cysteine through the conserved F or W. A D gene is named only where the DNA matches it firmly. Size is omitted from some rows. Given values are once, few, many or a class for expanded clones.

d_call: TRBD1
j_call: TRBJ1-1
v_call: TRBV7-9
clone_size: -
cdr3_aa: CASSLTLTRQGRGNTEAFF
cdr3_nt: TGTGCCAGCAGCTTAACGCTTACGAGACAGGGAAGAGGGAACACTGAAGCTTTCTTT

d_call: -
j_call: TRBJ1-1
v_call: TRBV19
clone_size: -
cdr3_aa: CASINEQGWDTEAFF
cdr3_nt: TGTGCCAGTATCAACGAACAGGGATGGGACACTGAAGCTTTCTTT

d_call: TRBD1
j_call: TRBJ1-1
v_call: TRBV5-1
clone_size: -
cdr3_aa: CASSRQGAATEAFF
cdr3_nt: TGCGCCAGCAGCCGACAGGGGGCGGCCACTGAAGCTTTCTTT

d_call: -
j_call: TRBJ2-5
v_call: TRBV6-1
clone_size: -
cdr3_aa: CASSEGGNQETQYF
cdr3_nt: TGTGCCAGCAGTGAAGGAGGGAATCAAGAGACCCAGTACTTC

d_call: -
j_call: TRBJ1-1
v_call: TRBV19
clone_size: few
cdr3_aa: CASSIAWRENTEAFF
cdr3_nt: TGTGCCAGTAGTATAGCTTGGAGGGAGAACACTGAAGCTTTCTTT

d_call: -
j_call: TRBJ1-3
v_call: TRBV5-6
clone_size: once
cdr3_aa: CASSLERRQLSGNTIYF
cdr3_nt: TGTGCCAGCAGCTTGGAACGTCGCCAGCTCTCTGGAAACACCATATATTTT

d_call: -
j_call: TRBJ1-3
v_call: TRBV19
clone_size: -
cdr3_aa: CASRSGSSGNTIYF
cdr3_nt: TGTGCCAGTAGATCAGGTTCCTCTGGAAACACCATATATTTT

d_call: TRBD1
j_call: TRBJ1-1
v_call: TRBV27
clone_size: -
cdr3_aa: CASSLYRGTGTEAFF
cdr3_nt: TGTGCCAGCAGTTTATACAGGGGAACGGGCACTGAAGCTTTCTTT

d_call: TRBD1
j_call: TRBJ1-5
v_call: TRBV7-9
clone_size: once
cdr3_aa: CASSLGQGGYQPQHF
cdr3_nt: TGTGCCAGCAGCCTGGGACAGGGGGGATATCAGCCCCAGCATTTT

d_call: -
j_call: TRBJ2-7
v_call: TRBV29-1
clone_size: -
cdr3_aa: CSVGVRGRGWGEQYF
cdr3_nt: TGCAGCGTTGGGGTTCGGGGCAGGGGATGGGGCGAGCAGTACTTC

d_call: -
j_call: TRBJ1-2
v_call: TRBV30
clone_size: -
cdr3_aa: CACPGTSNYGYTF
cdr3_nt: TGTGCCTGCCCCGGGACCTCTAACTATGGCTACACCTTC

d_call: -
j_call: TRBJ2-1
v_call: TRBV6-1
clone_size: -
cdr3_aa: CASTHNNNEQFF
cdr3_nt: TGTGCCAGCACCCATAACAACAATGAGCAGTTCTTC

d_call: TRBD1
j_call: TRBJ2-3
v_call: TRBV6-5
clone_size: -
cdr3_aa: CASSLLRGLGDTQYF
cdr3_nt: TGTGCCAGCAGTTTACTCAGGGGGCTTGGAGATACGCAGTATTTT

d_call: -
j_call: TRBJ1-6
v_call: TRBV5-1
clone_size: -
cdr3_aa: CASSLDLSSYNSPLHF
cdr3_nt: TGCGCCAGCAGCTTGGATCTTAGCTCCTATAATTCACCCCTCCACTTT

d_call: -
j_call: TRBJ1-2
v_call: TRBV30
clone_size: -
cdr3_aa: CAWNPDSIYGYTF
cdr3_nt: TGTGCCTGGAATCCGGACAGCATCTATGGCTACACCTTC

d_call: TRBD2
j_call: TRBJ2-5
v_call: TRBV18
clone_size: -
cdr3_aa: CASSPLAGETQYF
cdr3_nt: TGTGCCAGCTCACCCCTAGCGGGAGAGACCCAGTACTTC